This TCR beta chain was observed in a study of OX40 agonist ivuxolimab in advanced cancers. For the study in its entirety: Ivuxolimab, which targeted the costimulatory receptor OX40 (CD134), was an agonistic, fully human IgG2 monoclonal antibody. Intravenous ivuxolimab was administered to patients every 2 weeks at six dose levels: 0.01, 0.1, 0.3, 1.5, 3 and 10 mg/kg. Of the approximately 50 dose-escalation patients, hepatocellular carcinoma was present in approximately 20, melanoma in around 15, renal cell carcinoma in 9 and head and neck cancer in 9. The dose-escalation cohort was almost 85% male with a mean age of about 60 years, ranging from about 20 to 80. Prior anti-PD-1, anti-PD-L1 or anti-CTLA-4 therapy was permitted, and about two fifths of dose-escalation patients had received checkpoint inhibitors. Three dose-escalation patients achieved partial responses, one with hepatocellular carcinoma and two with cutaneous melanoma. The point of sequencing TCRbeta in the periphery was to test whether ivuxolimab changed TCR sequence diversity and drove clonal T-cell expansion. The paper covers the monotherapy dose-escalation part of the phase I ivuxolimab trial, which included N of about 50 patients. Overall results and qualifications from the work: After ivuxolimab, more expanded clones were found on average in CD8+ T cells than in CD4+ T cells. At doses from 0.1 to 3.0 mg/kg, clonal expansion was seen in both CD4+ and CD8+ blood T cells between baseline and week 6. The antigen specificity of the peripheral T cells that underwent clonal expansion was not determined. Low levels of normalized T-cell clonal expansion were also seen in some nonresponding patients. Partial responders in the 0.1-3.0 mg/kg groups had among the lowest normalized peripheral clonal expansion, especially among CD8+ T cells.

Patients with autoimmune disease history or receiving systemic immunosuppression were excluded from the trial. Peripheral blood for TCR sequencing was collected from all dose cohorts at baseline, on cycle 4 day 1, and on cycle 7 day 1. The samples were taken from a phase I, first-in-human, multicenter, open-label dose-escalation trial of ivuxolimab. Adults with locally advanced or metastatic melanoma, renal cell carcinoma, hepatocellular carcinoma or head and neck squamous cell carcinoma were enrolled in the trial. Before TCR sequencing, CD4+ and CD8+ T cells were separately sorted from peripheral blood. Concerning this clone: There is no known antigen for this receptor. Nothing much larger sits one base from this clone, and base qualities are not available.

Trimming takes 1 base from V and 0 bases from J, and the germline ends sit 12 bases apart. Spanning cysteine to phenylalanine, the CDR3 consists of 16 amino acids. Here the CDR3 DNA is all that survives: 48 bases in frame from base 1. From the germline V gene, CDR1 is LGHNA and CDR2 is YSLEER. Genomic DNA was isolated from the sorted cells so that the TCRbeta CDR3 region could be sequenced. The immunoSEQ Assay was used to sequence the TCRbeta CDR3 regions. In TCRdb, the immuneACCESS table is reduced to in-frame sequences with V and J assigned. These tables do not hold every clone; where another copy was compared, an unresolved V gene accounts for under half, and the others remain unexplained. For this sample the table gives some 46,000 clones, of which around 90% were detected only once. Of the sample, about 10% is held by the ten largest clones.

Recombination linked TRBV4-3 to TRBJ1-2, with an unclear D gene assignment. This material consisted of CD4+ or CD8+ T cells sorted from blood, taken in a trial of the OX40 agonist ivuxolimab. The receptor comes from an adult with an advanced solid tumor such as melanoma, head and neck, liver or kidney cancer. The DNA sequence reads TGCGCCAGCAGCCAAGTTAAAACACCCCCTAACTATGGCTACACCTTC. Its translation is CASSQVKTPPNYGYTF.